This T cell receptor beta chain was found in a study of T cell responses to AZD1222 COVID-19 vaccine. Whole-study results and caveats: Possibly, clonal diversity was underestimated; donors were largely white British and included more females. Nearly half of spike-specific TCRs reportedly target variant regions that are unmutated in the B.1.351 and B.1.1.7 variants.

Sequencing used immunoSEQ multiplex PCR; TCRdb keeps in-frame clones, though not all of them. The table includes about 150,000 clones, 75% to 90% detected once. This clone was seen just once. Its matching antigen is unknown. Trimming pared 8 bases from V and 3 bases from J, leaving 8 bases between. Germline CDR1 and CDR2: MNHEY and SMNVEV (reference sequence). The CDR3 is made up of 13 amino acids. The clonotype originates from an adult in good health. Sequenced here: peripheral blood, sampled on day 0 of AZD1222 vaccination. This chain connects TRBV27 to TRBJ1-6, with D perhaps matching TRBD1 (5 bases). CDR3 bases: TGTGCCAGCGGGGGAGGCTATAATTCACCCCTCCACTTT. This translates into CASGGGYNSPLHF.